Listed below are T cell receptor beta chains from one sample, sequenced in a study of blood T cells in healthy people across ages. TCRdb re-called the 5' RACE reads with MiXCR, one entry per CDR3 protein. The table has 550,000 to 650,000 distinct CDR3 sequences, about 29% seen once. These sequences were also reported in another study, on T cells of mothers and their children.

The sequenced sample was blood. The origin of the receptors is a boy aged 2 to 10 in good health. Each CDR3 is given with its conserved first and last residue. D genes are given only for firm matches. Clone size appears in some rows only: once, few, many, or a class for an expanded clone.

J gene: TRBJ2-1
D gene: -
clone size: many
V gene: TRBV7-9
CDR3 DNA: TGTGCCAGCAGCTTATCCCCTACACTAGATTATGAGCAGTTCTTC
CDR3 protein: CASSLSPTLDYEQFF

J gene: TRBJ1-3
D gene: -
clone size: -
V gene: TRBV3-1
CDR3 DNA: TGTGCCAGCAGCCAAGAAAGTAGGGCAGGGGTGTATTTT
CDR3 protein: CASSQESRAGVYF

J gene: TRBJ2-7
D gene: TRBD1
clone size: -
V gene: TRBV7-9
CDR3 DNA: TGTGCCAGCAGCTTAGTCGGGACAGGTCGCCCGAGGAGCTCCTACGAGCAGTACTTC
CDR3 protein: CASSLVGTGRPRSSYEQYF

J gene: TRBJ2-1
D gene: -
clone size: -
V gene: TRBV9
CDR3 DNA: TGTGCCAGCAGCGTAGACGGACGGAGCTCCTACAATGAGCAGTTCTTC
CDR3 protein: CASSVDGRSSYNEQFF

J gene: TRBJ1-1
D gene: -
clone size: -
V gene: TRBV4-1
CDR3 DNA: TGCGCCAGCAGCCACCCCGTAAGAGGCGCAGGAACTGAAGCTTTCTTT
CDR3 protein: CASSHPVRGAGTEAFF

J gene: TRBJ2-5
D gene: TRBD2
clone size: -
V gene: TRBV11-2
CDR3 DNA: TGTGCCAGCAGCTTCTCCCGACTAGCGGAGCAAGAGACCCAGCACTTC
CDR3 protein: CASSFSRLAEQETQHF

J gene: TRBJ2-1
D gene: -
clone size: -
V gene: TRBV14
CDR3 DNA: TGTGCCAGCAGCCCCCGAGGCGGGGCATACTACAATGAGCAGTTCTTC
CDR3 protein: CASSPRGGAYYNEQFF

J gene: TRBJ2-5
D gene: TRBD2
clone size: -
V gene: TRBV20-1
CDR3 DNA: TGCAGTGCAGGCCCGACTAGCGAAAAAGAGACCCAGTACTTC
CDR3 protein: CSAGPTSEKETQYF

J gene: TRBJ1-2
D gene: -
clone size: -
V gene: TRBV13
CDR3 DNA: TGTGCCAGCAGCCGTGGCGGCAGGGCGTCGGACTATGGCTACACCTTC
CDR3 protein: CASSRGGRASDYGYTF

J gene: TRBJ2-5
D gene: TRBD2
clone size: few
V gene: TRBV7-8
CDR3 DNA: TGTGCCAGCAGCCACAAGCGGGGGAGGTACCAAGAGACCCAGTACTTC
CDR3 protein: CASSHKRGRYQETQYF

J gene: TRBJ2-5
D gene: -
clone size: few
V gene: TRBV20-1
CDR3 DNA: TGCAGTGCCAGTGACGGGACCCAGTACTTC
CDR3 protein: CSASDGTQYF